The present T cell receptor (beta chain) was sequenced within a study of blood T cell repertoires in COVID-19. Overall study context: From the United States, Italy and Spain came samples of acute and convalescent COVID-19.

The V gene's germline CDR1 is MNHEY and CDR2 SMNVEV (reference sequence). The V gene end was trimmed by 5 bases and the J gene end by 6 bases; junction bases not matched to a gene: 10. There are 15 residues in the CDR3. The method was immunoSEQ multiplex PCR; TCRdb's version includes in-frame clones alone and lacks a portion of them. Altogether about 200,000 clones are present, approximately 86% being singletons, with the ten largest covering approximately 3%. Sequenced material: peripheral blood. This receptor was obtained from a man in his fifties or sixties with acute or convalescent COVID-19. J is TRBJ1-2 and V is TRBV27; the match to TRBD1 covers 9 bases. For the CDR3, the DNA is TGTGCCAGCAGTCCCCACCGGACAGGGGACGATGGCTACACCTTC. Translated: CASSPHRTGDDGYTF.